The following is a TCR beta chain sequence with its context. Its target is not known. The germline V and J ends were trimmed by 4 bases and 7 bases, with 19 bases remaining between them. The germline gives CDR1 SQVTM, CDR2 ANQGSEA. The CDR3 has 15 residues. This sample is drawn from a study of shared clonotypes between healthy human individuals. Negatively enriched CD4+ T cells were divided by CD45RA into naive and memory. Study observations and caveats: In general, naive subsets displayed greater estimated richness than memory subsets did.

Produced via immunoSEQ multiplex PCR; TCRdb's table is partial and in-frame only. Altogether more than 400,000 clones are present, about 96% being singletons, with the ten largest covering approximately 0.067%. The clonotype was recovered from a woman in her twenties or thirties in good health. The chain carries TRBV29-1 and TRBJ2-2; the D is unclear. The specimen sequenced was naive CD4+ T cells sorted from blood. Subset meaning: CD45RA+ positively selected. The DNA for the CDR3 is TGCAGCGTTGTTGACTCGGGCCAAGCCAACGGGGAGCTGTTTTTT. It encodes CSVVDSGQANGELFF.